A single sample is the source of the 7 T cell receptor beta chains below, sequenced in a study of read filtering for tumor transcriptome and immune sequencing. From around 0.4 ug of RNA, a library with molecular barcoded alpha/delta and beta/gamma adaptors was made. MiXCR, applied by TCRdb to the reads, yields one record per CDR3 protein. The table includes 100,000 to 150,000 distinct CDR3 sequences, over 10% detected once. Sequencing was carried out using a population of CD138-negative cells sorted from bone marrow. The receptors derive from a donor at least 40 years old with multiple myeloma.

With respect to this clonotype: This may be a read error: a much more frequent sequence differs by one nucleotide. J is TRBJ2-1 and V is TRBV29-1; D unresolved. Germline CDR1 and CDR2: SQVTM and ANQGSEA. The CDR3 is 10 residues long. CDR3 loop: CSVADNGQFF. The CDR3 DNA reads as TGCAGCGTTGCCGACAATGGGCAGTTCTTC.

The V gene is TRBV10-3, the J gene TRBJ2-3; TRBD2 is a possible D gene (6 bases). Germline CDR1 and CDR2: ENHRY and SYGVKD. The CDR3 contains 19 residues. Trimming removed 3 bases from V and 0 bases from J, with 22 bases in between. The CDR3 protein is CAISDRGGATSTSTDTQYF. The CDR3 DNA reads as TGTGCCATCAGTGACCGGGGAGGCGCAACCTCGACTAGCACAGATACGCAGTATTTT.

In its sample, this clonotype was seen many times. CDR3 in DNA: TGTGCCAGCTCATCCGGGACAGGGGGTGATCAGCCCCAGCATTTT. Translating gives CASSSGTGGDQPQHF. This chain uses TRBV18 with TRBJ1-5, with TRBD1 identical over 11 bases. Germline assignment: CDR1 KGHSH and CDR2 LQKENI. This CDR3 has 15 residues. J was trimmed by 5 bases and V by 5 bases; bases with no gene match: 5.

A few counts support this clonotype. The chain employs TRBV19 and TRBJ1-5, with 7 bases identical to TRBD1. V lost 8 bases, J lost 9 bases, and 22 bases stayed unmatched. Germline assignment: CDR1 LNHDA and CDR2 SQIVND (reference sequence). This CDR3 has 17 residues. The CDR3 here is CASGTFEGRQGTRPQHF. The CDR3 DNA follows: TGTGCCAGTGGGACCTTTGAGGGTAGACAGGGAACTCGGCCCCAGCATTTT. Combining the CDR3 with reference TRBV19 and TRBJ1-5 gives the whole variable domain DGGITQSPKYLFRKEGQNVTLSCEQNLNHDAMYWYRQDPGQGLRLIYYSQIVNDFQKGDIAEGYSVSREKKESFPLTVTSAQKNPTAFYLCASGTFEGRQGTRPQHFGDGTRLSIL.

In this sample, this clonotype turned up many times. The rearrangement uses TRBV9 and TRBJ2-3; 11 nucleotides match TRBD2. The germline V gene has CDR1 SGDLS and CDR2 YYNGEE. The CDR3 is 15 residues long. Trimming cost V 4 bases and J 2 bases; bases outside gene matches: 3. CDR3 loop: CASSPTSGVTDTQYF. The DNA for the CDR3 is TGTGCCAGCAGCCCGACTAGCGGGGTCACAGATACGCAGTATTTT.

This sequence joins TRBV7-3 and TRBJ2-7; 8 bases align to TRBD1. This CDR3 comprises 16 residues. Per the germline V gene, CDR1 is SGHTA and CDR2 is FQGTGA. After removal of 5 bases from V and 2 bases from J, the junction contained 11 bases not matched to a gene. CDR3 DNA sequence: TGTGCCAGCAGCGACGGGCAGGGGGCCGGCCCCTACGAGCAGTACTTC. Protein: CASSDGQGAGPYEQYF. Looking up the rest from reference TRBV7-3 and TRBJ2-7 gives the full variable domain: GAGVSQTPSNKVTEKGKYVELRCDPISGHTALYWYRQSLGQGPEFLIYFQGTGAADDSGLPNDRFFAVRPEGSVSTLKIQRTERGDSAVYLCASSDGQGAGPYEQYFGPGTRLTVT.

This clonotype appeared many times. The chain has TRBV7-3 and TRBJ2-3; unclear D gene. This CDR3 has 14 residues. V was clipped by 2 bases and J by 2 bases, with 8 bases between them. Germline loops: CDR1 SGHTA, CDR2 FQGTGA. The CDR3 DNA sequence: TGTGCCAGCAGCTTATTTCCTAACACAGATACGCAGTATTTT. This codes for CASSLFPNTDTQYF.